Reported below is one TCR beta chain. The antigen is undetermined. Measured with immunoSEQ multiplex PCR; TCRdb has only the in-frame clones, and not every one. The profile shows 70,000 or so clones, 94% of them singletons. The data derive from a study of cytomegalovirus exposure and HLA in healthy donors. Overall study: The platform used for the approximately 130 validation repertoires matched that of the 650 to 750 first-cohort repertoires, a later analysis reported. Study-wide points: Confirmation in vitro established that three CMV-associated chains were specific for CMV antigens. Clusters of TCRs from the first cohort tended to co-occur in the roughly 120 validation repertoires (as a later analysis found). Generally TCR sequences proved uncommon, though certain public TCRs appeared in numerous donors.

V was shortened by 0 bases and J by 3 bases, with 12 bases between the two germline ends. This CDR3 contains 15 residues. CDR1 GTSNPN and CDR2 SVGIG come from the germline V gene (reference sequence). The source is a man between 18 and 35 years old in good health and CMV-seropositive. The chain is built from TRBV30 and TRBJ2-4; the D gene is possibly TRBD1 (5 bases). Sequencing was carried out using PBMCs. CDR3 DNA sequence: TGTGCCTGGAGTGTAGAGGCCAGGGTCAAAAACATTCAGTACTTC. This codes for CAWSVEARVKNIQYF.